The text below deals with one T cell receptor beta chain. Its specificity is not known. This sample is drawn from a study of T cells in Graves' hyperthyroidism and ophthalmopathy. General study findings and limits: Researchers report that a 13 V-J model separated ophthalmopathy from stable hyperthyroidism.

Diagnoses were established using clinical symptoms, serum thyroxine and TRAb, thyroid ultrasound and orbital computed tomography. Template material for amplifying TCR beta CDR3 regions consisted of RNA transcripts. First-round RT-PCR with HTBI primers amplified the TCR CDR3 region. TCRdb re-derived calls from the multiplex PCR reads in MiXCR, one entry per CDR3 protein. The top ten clones hold about 30% of a sample with a few hundred thousand distinct CDR3 sequences, 20% to 25% of them seen once. This CDR3 comprises 15 residues. Germline V gene data show CDR1 as SQVTM and CDR2 as ANQGSEA. V was trimmed by 5 bases and J by 3 bases, leaving 19 bases between them.

The genes are TRBV29-1 and TRBJ2-5; maybe TRBD2 (5 bases). Material: blood. The receptor comes from a man younger than 35 with Graves' hyperthyroidism. As DNA, the CDR3 is TGCAGCGTTCCCCCCTGGGATACTAGTGAAGAGACCCAGTACTTC. It encodes CSVPPWDTSEETQYF.